What follows is one T cell receptor (beta chain) and its context. Using immunoSEQ multiplex PCR, the repertoire was profiled, and TCRdb retains in-frame clones only, with some absent. The data contain approximately 200,000 clones, 70% to 90% of them singletons. The data stem from a study of blood T cell repertoires in COVID-19. Clinical history as reported by participants underpinned cohort assignment. The length of the CDR3 is 15 residues. Unmatched junction bases numbered 7, after V lost 6 bases and J lost 1 base. From germline, CDR1 is SGHRS and CDR2 YFSETQ. What was sequenced was PBMCs or T cells enriched from blood (not recorded which). The chain couples TRBV5-1 to TRBJ1-1, with 9 bases identical to TRBD1. The sequence was collected from a man in his forties who had recovered from COVID-19. CDR3 nucleotides: TGCGCCAGCATCAAATCGGGACAGGGGAACACTGAAGCTTTCTTT. Protein: CASIKSGQGNTEAFF.